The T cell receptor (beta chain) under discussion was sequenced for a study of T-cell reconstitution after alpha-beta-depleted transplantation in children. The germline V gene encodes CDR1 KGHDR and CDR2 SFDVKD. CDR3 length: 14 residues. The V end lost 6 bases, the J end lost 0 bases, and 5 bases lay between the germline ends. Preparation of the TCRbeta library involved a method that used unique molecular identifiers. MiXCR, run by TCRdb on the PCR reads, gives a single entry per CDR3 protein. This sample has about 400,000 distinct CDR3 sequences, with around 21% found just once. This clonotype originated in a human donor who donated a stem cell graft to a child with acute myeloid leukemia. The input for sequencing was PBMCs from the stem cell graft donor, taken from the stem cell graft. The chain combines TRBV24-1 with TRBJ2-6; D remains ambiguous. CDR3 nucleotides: TGTGCCACCAGTCCGACCTCTGGGGCCAACGTCCTGACTTTC. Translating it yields CATSPTSGANVLTF.